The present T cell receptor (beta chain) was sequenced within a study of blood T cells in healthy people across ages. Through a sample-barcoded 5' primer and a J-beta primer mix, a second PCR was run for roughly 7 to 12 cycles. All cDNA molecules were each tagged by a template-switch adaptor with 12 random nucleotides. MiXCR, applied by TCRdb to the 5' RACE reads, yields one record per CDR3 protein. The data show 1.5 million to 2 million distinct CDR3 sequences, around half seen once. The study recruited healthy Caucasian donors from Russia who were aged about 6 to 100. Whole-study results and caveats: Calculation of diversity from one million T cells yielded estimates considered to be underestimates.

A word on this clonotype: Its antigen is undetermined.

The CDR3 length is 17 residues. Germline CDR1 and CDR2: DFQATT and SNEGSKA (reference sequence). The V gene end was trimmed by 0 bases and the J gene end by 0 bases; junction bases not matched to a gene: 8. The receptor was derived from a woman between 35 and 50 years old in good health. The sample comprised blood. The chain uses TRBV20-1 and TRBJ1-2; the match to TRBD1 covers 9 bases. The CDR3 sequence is CSARDPTGGVANYGYTF. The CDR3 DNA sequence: TGCAGTGCTAGAGATCCGACAGGGGGTGTAGCTAACTATGGCTACACCTTC.